One sample yielded the 12 T cell receptor beta chains listed below, sequenced in a study of blood T cell repertoires in COVID-19. Profiled with immunoSEQ multiplex PCR; TCRdb holds only in-frame clones, not every one. This table holds some 300,000 clones, about 85% found once. Source material: peripheral blood. The receptors were gathered from a woman aged 45-60 years with active or convalescent COVID-19.

The chain has TRBV11-2 and TRBJ2-1; TRBD2 aligns across 11 bases. CDR1 and CDR2 from the germline V gene are SGHAT and FQNNGV. Trimming cost V 5 bases and J 0 bases; bases outside gene matches: 6. The length of the CDR3 is 17 residues. The CDR3 loop reads CASSRTSGSSSYNEQFF. The CDR3 bases are TGTGCCAGCAGCCGGACTAGCGGGTCGAGCTCCTACAATGAGCAGTTCTTC. Looking up the rest from reference TRBV11-2 and TRBJ2-1 gives the full variable domain: EAGVAQSPRYKIIEKRQSVAFWCNPISGHATLYWYQQILGQGPKLLIQFQNNGVVDDSQLPKDRFSAERLKGVDSTLKIQPAKLEDSAVYLCASSRTSGSSSYNEQFFGPGTRLTVL.

This clone was seen only once. The V call is TRBV28, the J call TRBJ2-7; 8 nucleotides line up with TRBD2. Germline CDR1 and CDR2: MDHEN and SYDVKM. This CDR3 is 15 amino acids long. After removal of 2 bases from V and 6 bases from J, the junction contained 9 bases not matched to a gene. The DNA of the CDR3 is TGTGCCAGCAGTTTAGGTTCAAGCGGGAGCGCCGAGCAGTACTTC. It translates to CASSLGSSGSAEQYF.

The CDR3 coding sequence is TGCAGCGTTGGCAGGCGATGGAGCGGGAGCCTAGATACGCAGTATTTT. It translates to CSVGRRWSGSLDTQYF. The rearrangement joins TRBV29-1 to TRBJ2-3; the match to TRBD2 covers 8 bases. The CDR3 is made up of 16 amino acids. In germline, CDR1 is SQVTM, CDR2 ANQGSEA. V dropped 4 bases and J dropped 5; count of bases not matched to a gene: 14.

This sequence joins TRBV24-1 and TRBJ2-3; TRBD1 matches 9 bases. This CDR3 contains 17 residues. V dropped 5 bases and J dropped 3; count of bases not matched to a gene: 11. Germline assignment: CDR1 KGHDR and CDR2 SFDVKD. CDR3 residues: CATSGVKTGGTTDTQYF. The DNA for the CDR3 is TGTGCCACCAGTGGGGTGAAGACAGGGGGAACTACAGATACGCAGTATTTT.

The chain couples TRBV4-2 to TRBJ2-5, with TRBD2 as a possible D gene (6 bases). V lost 3 bases to trimming and J lost 2 bases, with 10 bases between them. The CDR3 is 14 residues long. Germline-derived CDR1 and CDR2 are LGHNA and YNFKEQ. In DNA form, the CDR3 reads TGTGCCAGCAGCCATGGGGGACTTCAAGAGACCCAGTACTTC. Translation: CASSHGGLQETQYF.

This rearrangement joins TRBV12-3 or TRBV12-4 to TRBJ2-7; perhaps TRBD1 as D (5 bases). V gave up 1 base and J gave up 6 bases, with 7 bases separating them. The CDR3 extends over 12 amino acids. The CDR3 protein is CASSLGGGEQYF. CDR3 sequence (DNA): TGTGCCAGCAGTTTAGGGGGCGGCGAGCAGTACTTC.

The CDR3 DNA reads as TGTGCCAGCTCCCAAAGGGTGGAGGCCGGTTCACCCCTCCACTTT. It is translated as CASSQRVEAGSPLHF. V and J are TRBV18 and TRBJ1-6; D not certain. V lost 6 bases to trimming and J lost 9 bases, with 18 bases between them. Germline CDR1 KGHSH, CDR2 LQKENI. This CDR3 region has 15 residues.

The CDR3 region is CASSALRQGGTEAFF. CDR3 coding DNA: TGTGCCAGCAGTGCTCTCCGGCAGGGAGGCACTGAAGCTTTCTTT. The chain couples TRBV2 to TRBJ1-1, with D possibly TRBD1 on 5 matching bases. This CDR3 has 15 residues. With 4 bases removed from V and 4 bases from J, the gap between germline ends came to 16 bases. CDR1 SNHLY and CDR2 FYNNEI come from the germline V gene. The full variable domain, completed using reference TRBV2 and TRBJ1-1, is EPEVTQTPSHQVTQMGQEVILRCVPISNHLYFYWYRQILGQKVEFLVSFYNNEISEKSEIFDDQFSVERPDGSNFTLKIRSTKLEDSAMYFCASSALRQGGTEAFFGQGTRLTVV.

The rearrangement joins TRBV29-1 to TRBJ1-4; the match to TRBD1 covers 8 bases. V dropped 7 bases and J dropped 3; count of bases not matched to a gene: 7. Germline-derived CDR1 and CDR2 are SQVTM and ANQGSEA. The CDR3 runs to 14 residues. Here the CDR3 reads CSGYLQGANEKLFF. The DNA of the CDR3 is TGCAGCGGTTACCTACAGGGGGCTAATGAAAAACTGTTTTTT.

The chain links TRBV7-9 to TRBJ1-4; 10 bases match TRBD1. The CDR3 covers 18 residues. The ends lost 8 bases at V and 3 bases at J; junction bases unmatched: 15. The germline CDR1 and CDR2 sequences are SEHNR and FQNEAQ (reference sequence). The CDR3 DNA reads TGTGCCAGCGGAAGGACCGGGACAGGGGTAGGGGCTAATGAAAAACTGTTTTTT. Amino acid sequence: CASGRTGTGVGANEKLFF.

The rearrangement uses TRBV2 and TRBJ2-3; TRBD2 aligns across 7 bases. CDR3 length: 15 amino acids. J was trimmed by 2 bases and V by 2 bases; bases with no gene match: 4. The germline V gene encodes CDR1 SNHLY and CDR2 FYNNEI. This CDR3 is CASSEQRDYTDTQYF. The CDR3 region has the DNA TGTGCCAGCAGTGAACAGCGGGATTACACAGATACGCAGTATTTT.

This rearrangement joins TRBV5-1 to TRBJ1-1, with no clear D. Deletions cut 1 base from V and 1 base from J, with 2 bases between. This CDR3 is built from 12 residues. In germline, CDR1 is SGHRS, CDR2 YFSETQ. CDR3 nucleotides: TGCGCCAGCAGCTTGCAGAACACTGAAGCTTTCTTT. Encoded protein: CASSLQNTEAFF.